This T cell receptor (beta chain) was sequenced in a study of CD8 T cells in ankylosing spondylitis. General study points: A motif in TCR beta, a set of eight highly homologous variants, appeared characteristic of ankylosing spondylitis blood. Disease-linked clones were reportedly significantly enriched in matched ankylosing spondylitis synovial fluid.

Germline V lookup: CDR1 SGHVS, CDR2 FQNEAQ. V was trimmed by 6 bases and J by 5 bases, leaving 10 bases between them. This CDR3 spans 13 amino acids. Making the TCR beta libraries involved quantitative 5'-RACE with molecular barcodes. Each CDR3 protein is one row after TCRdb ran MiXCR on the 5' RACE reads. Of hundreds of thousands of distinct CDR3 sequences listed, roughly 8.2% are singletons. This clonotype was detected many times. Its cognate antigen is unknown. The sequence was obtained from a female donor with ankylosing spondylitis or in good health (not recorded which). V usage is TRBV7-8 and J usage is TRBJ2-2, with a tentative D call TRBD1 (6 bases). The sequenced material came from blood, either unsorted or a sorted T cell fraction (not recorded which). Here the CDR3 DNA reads TGTGCCAGCAGGGGGGCGGAAACCGGGGAGCTGTTTTTT. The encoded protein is CASRGAETGELFF.